This T cell receptor (beta chain) was captured by sequencing in a study of OX40 agonist ivuxolimab in advanced cancers. Study as a whole: Dose-escalation patients suffered from hepatocellular carcinoma, melanoma, renal cell or head and neck cancer. Of mixed ages from about 23 to 90 and averaging about 56 years, the group was approximately 84% male.

Profiling relied on immunoSEQ multiplex PCR, and the TCRdb table lists in-frame clones only, not all of them. The table records more than 60,000 clones, 65% to 85% of them present only once. With 2 bases clipped from V and 0 bases from J, the junction kept 1 base outside the gene matches. The germline V gene encodes CDR1 SGHRS and CDR2 YFSETQ. This CDR3 has 15 amino acids. V and J are TRBV5-1 and TRBJ2-1; 8 positions match TRBD2. The material sequenced was CD4+ or CD8+ T cells sorted from blood, taken in a trial of the OX40 agonist ivuxolimab. The receptor's source is an adult with an advanced solid tumor such as melanoma, head and neck, liver or kidney cancer. CDR3 in amino acids: CASSLAGDSYNEQFF. The CDR3 DNA follows: TGCGCCAGCAGCTTAGCGGGGGACTCCTACAATGAGCAGTTCTTC.